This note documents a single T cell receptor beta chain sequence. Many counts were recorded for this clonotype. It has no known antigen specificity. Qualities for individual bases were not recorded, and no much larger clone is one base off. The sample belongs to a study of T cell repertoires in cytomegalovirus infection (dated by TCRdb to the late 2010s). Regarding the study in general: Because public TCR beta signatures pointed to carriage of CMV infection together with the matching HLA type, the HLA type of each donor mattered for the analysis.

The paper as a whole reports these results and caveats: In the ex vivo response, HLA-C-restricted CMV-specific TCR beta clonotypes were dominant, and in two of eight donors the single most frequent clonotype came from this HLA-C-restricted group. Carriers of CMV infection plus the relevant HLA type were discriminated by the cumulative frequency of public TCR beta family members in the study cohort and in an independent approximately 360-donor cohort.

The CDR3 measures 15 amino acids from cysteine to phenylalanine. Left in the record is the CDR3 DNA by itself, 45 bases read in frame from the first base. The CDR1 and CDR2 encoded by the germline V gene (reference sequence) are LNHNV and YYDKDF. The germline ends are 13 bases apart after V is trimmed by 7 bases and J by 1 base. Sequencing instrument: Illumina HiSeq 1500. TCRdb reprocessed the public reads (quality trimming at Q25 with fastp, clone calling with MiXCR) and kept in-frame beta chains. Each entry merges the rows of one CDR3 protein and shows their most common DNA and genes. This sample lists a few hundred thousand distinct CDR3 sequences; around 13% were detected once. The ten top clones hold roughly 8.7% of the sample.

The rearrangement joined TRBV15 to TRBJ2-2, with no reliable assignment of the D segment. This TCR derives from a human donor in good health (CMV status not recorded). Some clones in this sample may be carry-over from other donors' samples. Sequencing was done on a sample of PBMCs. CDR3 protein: CATKEWAGNTGELFF. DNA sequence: TGTGCCACCAAGGAATGGGCAGGGAACACCGGGGAGCTGTTTTTT.